This T cell receptor beta chain was sequenced in a study of T cell changes during pregnancy in multiple sclerosis. Using immunoSEQ multiplex PCR, the repertoire was profiled, and TCRdb retains in-frame clones only, with some absent. The sample contains tens of thousands of clones, over 80% of which appear only once. There are 15 residues in the CDR3. Trimming stripped 5 bases from V and 6 bases from J, with 17 bases between. Germline CDR1 SEHNR, CDR2 FQNEAQ (reference sequence). The J gene is TRBJ2-1, the V gene TRBV7-9; D possibly corresponds to TRBD1 (6 bases). Material: CD4+ T cells from peripheral blood mononuclear cells, obtained before pregnancy. This sequence originates from a female donor with multiple sclerosis, enrolled in a pregnancy study. CDR3 residues: CASSRWEAQGNEQFF. The CDR3 DNA follows: TGTGCCAGCAGCCGCTGGGAAGCACAGGGCAATGAGCAGTTCTTC.